This T cell receptor beta chain was identified during a study of tumor-infiltrating lymphocytes in oesophageal squamous cell carcinoma. CDR1 and CDR2 from the germline V gene are MNHEY and SMNVEV (reference sequence). Trimming cost V 5 bases and J 7 bases; bases outside gene matches: 7. The CDR3 is 14 amino acids. MiXCR, applied by TCRdb to the PCR reads, yields one record per CDR3 protein. The table has around 12,000 distinct CDR3 sequences, 52% seen once. At least ten counts were recorded for this clonotype. The origin of this receptor is a female donor with esophageal squamous cell carcinoma. The sequencing input was esophageal tumor tissue. The chain carries TRBV27 and TRBJ2-1; 8 nucleotides agree with TRBD2. The CDR3 loop is CASSPGGAGNEQFF. Here the CDR3 DNA reads TGTGCCAGCAGTCCGGGGGGGGCGGGGAATGAGCAGTTCTTC.